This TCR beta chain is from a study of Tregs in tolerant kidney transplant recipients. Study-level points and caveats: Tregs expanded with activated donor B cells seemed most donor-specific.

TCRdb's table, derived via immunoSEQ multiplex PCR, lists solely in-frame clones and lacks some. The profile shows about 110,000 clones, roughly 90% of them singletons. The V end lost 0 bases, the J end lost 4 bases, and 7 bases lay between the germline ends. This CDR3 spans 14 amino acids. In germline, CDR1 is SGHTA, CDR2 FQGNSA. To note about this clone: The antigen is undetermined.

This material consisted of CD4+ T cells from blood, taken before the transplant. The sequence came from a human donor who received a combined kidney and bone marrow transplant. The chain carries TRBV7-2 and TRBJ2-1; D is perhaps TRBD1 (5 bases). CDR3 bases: TGTGCCAGCAGCTTAGCGGGGCAGTACAATGAGCAGTTCTTC. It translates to CASSLAGQYNEQFF.